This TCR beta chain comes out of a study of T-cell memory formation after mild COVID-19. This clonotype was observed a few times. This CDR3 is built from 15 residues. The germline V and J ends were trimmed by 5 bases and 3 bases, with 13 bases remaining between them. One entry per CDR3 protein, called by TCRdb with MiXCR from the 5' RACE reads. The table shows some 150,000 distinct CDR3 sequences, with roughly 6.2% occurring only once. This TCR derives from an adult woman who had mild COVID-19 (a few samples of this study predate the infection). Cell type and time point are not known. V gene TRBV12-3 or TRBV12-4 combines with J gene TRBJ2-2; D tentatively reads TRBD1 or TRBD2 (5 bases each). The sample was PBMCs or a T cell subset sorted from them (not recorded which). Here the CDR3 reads CASSRKGPHTGELFF. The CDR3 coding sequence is TGTGCCAGCAGTCGAAAGGGACCGCACACCGGGGAGCTGTTTTTT.